This T cell receptor beta chain derives from a study of blood T cell repertoires in COVID-19. Original processing notes: Nucleated cell number was recorded as an estimate derived from reference gene primer amplification. TCRdb's table, derived via immunoSEQ multiplex PCR, lists solely in-frame clones and lacks some. From that table come the V and J calls and clone size; the DNA was used to work out D and trimming. The profile shows approximately 97,000 clones, around 85% of them singletons. The source material was peripheral blood. This receptor was taken from a man older than 75 with acute or convalescent COVID-19.

This CDR3 reads CASSRSSGANVLTF. The CDR3 region has the DNA TGTGCCAGTTCTCGGAGCTCTGGGGCCAACGTCCTGACTTTC. The chain combines TRBV3-1 (or the pseudogene TRBV3-2) with TRBJ2-6, with D unresolved. The ends were cut back, 9 bases at V and 0 bases at J, with 9 bases in the middle. The CDR3 has 14 residues. From germline, CDR1 is LGHDT and CDR2 YNNKEL (reference sequence).